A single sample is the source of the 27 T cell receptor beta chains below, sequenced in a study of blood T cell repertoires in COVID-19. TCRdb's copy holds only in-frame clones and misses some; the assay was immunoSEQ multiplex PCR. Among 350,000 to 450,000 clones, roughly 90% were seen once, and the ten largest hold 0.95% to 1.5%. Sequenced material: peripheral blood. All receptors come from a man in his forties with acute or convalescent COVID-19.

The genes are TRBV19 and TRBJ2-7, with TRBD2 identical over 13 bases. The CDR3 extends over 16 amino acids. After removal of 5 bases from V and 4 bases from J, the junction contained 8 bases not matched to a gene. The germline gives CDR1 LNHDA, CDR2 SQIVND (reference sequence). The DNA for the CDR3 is TGTGCCAGTAGTGCAACGACTAGCGGGAGGCCTTACGAGCAGTACTTC. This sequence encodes CASSATTSGRPYEQYF.

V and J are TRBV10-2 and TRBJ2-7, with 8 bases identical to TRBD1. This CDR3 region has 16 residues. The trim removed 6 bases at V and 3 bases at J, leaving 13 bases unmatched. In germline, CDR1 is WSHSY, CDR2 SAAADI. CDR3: CASSTDRAVIFYEQYF. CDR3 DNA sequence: TGCGCCAGCAGCACGGACAGGGCCGTAATCTTCTACGAGCAGTACTTC.

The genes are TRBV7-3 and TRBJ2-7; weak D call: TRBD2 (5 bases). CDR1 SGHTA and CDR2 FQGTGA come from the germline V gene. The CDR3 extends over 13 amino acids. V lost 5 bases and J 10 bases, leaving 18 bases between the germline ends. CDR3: CASSPLRGDRQYF. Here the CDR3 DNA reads TGTGCCAGCAGCCCCCTCCGGGGAGACCGCCAGTACTTC. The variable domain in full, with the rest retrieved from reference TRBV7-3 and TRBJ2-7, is GAGVSQTPSNKVTEKGKYVELRCDPISGHTALYWYRQSLGQGPEFLIYFQGTGAADDSGLPNDRFFAVRPEGSVSTLKIQRTERGDSAVYLCASSPLRGDRQYFGPGTRLTVT.

The DNA for the CDR3 is TGCGCCAGCAGCCAAGGGCGGGGGTCTAGCGGGGGGCTCTACAATGAGCAGTTCTTC. Translated, it gives CASSQGRGSSGGLYNEQFF. The chain couples TRBV4-3 to TRBJ2-1; 11 bases agree with TRBD2. With V trimmed by 1 base and J by 3 bases, 11 bases remained unmatched. The CDR3 totals 19 residues. Germline-derived CDR1 and CDR2 are LGHNA and YSLEER.

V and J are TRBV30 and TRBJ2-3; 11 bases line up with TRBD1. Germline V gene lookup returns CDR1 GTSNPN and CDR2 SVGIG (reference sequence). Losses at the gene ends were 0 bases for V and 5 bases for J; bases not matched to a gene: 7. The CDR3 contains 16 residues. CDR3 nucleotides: TGTGCCTGGAGTGTACCTGGACAGGGGGCAAAAGATACGCAGTATTTT. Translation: CAWSVPGQGAKDTQYF.

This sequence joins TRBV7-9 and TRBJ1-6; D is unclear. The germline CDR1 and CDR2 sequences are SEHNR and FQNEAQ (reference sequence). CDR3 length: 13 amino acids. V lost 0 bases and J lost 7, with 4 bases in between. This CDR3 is CASSLAENSPLHF. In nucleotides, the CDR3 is TGTGCCAGCAGCTTAGCCGAGAATTCACCCCTCCACTTT.

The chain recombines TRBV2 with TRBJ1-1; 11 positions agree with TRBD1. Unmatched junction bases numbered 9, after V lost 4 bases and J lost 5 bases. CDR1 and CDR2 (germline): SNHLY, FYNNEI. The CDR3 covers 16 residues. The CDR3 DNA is TGTGCCAGCAGTGGGGGCCTAGGACAGGGGGCAACTGAAGCTTTCTTT. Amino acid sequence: CASSGGLGQGATEAFF.

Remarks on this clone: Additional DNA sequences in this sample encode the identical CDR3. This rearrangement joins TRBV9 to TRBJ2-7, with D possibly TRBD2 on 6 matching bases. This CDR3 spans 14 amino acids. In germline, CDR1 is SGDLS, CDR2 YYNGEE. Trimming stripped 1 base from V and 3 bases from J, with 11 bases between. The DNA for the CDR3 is TGTGCCAGCAGCGTATCGGGGGTGAGCTACGAGCAGTACTTC. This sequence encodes CASSVSGVSYEQYF.

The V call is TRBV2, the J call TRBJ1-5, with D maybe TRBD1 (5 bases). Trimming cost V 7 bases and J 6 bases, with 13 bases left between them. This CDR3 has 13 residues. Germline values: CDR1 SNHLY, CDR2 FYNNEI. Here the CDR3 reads CASTGGGIQPQHF. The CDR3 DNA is TGTGCCAGCACCGGGGGGGGGATTCAGCCCCAGCATTTT. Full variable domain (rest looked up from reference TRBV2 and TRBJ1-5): EPEVTQTPSHQVTQMGQEVILRCVPISNHLYFYWYRQILGQKVEFLVSFYNNEISEKSEIFDDQFSVERPDGSNFTLKIRSTKLEDSAMYFCASTGGGIQPQHFGDGTRLSIL.

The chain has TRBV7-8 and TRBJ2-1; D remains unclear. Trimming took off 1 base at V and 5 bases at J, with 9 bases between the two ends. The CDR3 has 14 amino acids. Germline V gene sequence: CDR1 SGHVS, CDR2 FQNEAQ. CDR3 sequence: CASSLESRNNEQFF. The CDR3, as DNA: TGTGCCAGCAGCTTAGAGTCTAGAAACAATGAGCAGTTCTTC. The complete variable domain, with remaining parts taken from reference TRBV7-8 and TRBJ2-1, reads GAGVSQSPRYKVAKRGQDVALRCDPISGHVSLFWYQQALGQGPEFLTYFQNEAQLDKSGLPSDRFFAERPEGSVSTLKIQRTQQEDSAVYLCASSLESRNNEQFFGPGTRLTVL.

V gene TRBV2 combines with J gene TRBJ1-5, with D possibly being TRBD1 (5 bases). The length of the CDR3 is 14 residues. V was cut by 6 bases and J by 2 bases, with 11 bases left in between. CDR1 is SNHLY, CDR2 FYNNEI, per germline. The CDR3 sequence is CASRPEGGNQPQHF. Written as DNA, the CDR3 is TGTGCCAGCAGACCGGAAGGGGGCAATCAGCCCCAGCATTTT.

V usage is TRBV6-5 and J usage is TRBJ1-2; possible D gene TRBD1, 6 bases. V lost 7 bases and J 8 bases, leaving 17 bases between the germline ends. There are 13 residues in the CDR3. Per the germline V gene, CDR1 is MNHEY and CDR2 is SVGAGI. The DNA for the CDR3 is TGTGCCAGCACGTCAGGGGACCCTTTAGGCTACACCTTC. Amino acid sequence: CASTSGDPLGYTF.

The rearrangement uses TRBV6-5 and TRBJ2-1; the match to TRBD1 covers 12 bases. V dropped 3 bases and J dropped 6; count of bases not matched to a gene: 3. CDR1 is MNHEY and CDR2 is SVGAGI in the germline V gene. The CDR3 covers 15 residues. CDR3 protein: CASSYGTGGFNEQFF. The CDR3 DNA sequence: TGTGCCAGCAGTTATGGGACAGGGGGCTTCAATGAGCAGTTCTTC.

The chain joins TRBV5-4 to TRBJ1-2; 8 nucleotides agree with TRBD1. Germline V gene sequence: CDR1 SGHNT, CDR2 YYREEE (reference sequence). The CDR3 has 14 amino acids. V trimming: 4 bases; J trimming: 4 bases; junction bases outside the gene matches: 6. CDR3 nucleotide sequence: TGTGCCAGCAGCGCGCAGGGGGCCGCCTATGGCTACACCTTC. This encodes CASSAQGAAYGYTF.

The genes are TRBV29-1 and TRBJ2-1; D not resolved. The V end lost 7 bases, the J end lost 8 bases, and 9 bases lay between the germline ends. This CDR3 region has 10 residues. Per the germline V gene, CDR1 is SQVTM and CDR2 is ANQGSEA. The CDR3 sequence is CSAGVDEQFF. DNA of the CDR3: TGCAGCGCTGGAGTTGATGAGCAGTTCTTC.

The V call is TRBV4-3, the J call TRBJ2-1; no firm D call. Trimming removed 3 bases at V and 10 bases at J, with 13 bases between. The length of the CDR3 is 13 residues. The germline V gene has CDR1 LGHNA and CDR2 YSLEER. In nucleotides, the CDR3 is TGCGCCAGCAGCCAGAGTTTTGGTAGAGAGCAGTTCTTC. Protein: CASSQSFGREQFF.

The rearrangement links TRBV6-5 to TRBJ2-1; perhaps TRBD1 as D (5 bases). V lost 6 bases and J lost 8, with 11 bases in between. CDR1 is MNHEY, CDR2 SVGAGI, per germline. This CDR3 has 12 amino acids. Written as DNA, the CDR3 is TGTGCCAGCAGCCCCGACAGCGATGAGCAGTTCTTC. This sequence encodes CASSPDSDEQFF.

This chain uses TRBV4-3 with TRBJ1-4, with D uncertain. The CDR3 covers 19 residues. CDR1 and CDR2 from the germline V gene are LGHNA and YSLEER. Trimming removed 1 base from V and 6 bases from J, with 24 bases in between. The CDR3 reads CASSQGIQWRREGDEKLFF. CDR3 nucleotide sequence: TGCGCCAGCAGCCAAGGGATCCAATGGAGGAGGGAGGGCGATGAAAAACTGTTTTTT.

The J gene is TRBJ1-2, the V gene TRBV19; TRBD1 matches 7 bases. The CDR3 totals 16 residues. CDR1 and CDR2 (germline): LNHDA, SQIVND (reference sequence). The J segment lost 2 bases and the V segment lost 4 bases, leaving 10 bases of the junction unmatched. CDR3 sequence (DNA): TGTGCCAGTAGTAGTCTTGGCGCGACAGGGAACTATGGCTACACCTTC. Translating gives CASSSLGATGNYGYTF.

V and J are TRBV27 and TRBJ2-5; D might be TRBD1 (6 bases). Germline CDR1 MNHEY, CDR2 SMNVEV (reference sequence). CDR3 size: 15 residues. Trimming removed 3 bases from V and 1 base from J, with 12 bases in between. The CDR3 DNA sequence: TGTGCCAGCAGTTTCACAGGGAGACTCCAAGAGACCCAGTACTTC. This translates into CASSFTGRLQETQYF.

This chain's CDR3 is CATSSAQFEAFF. The CDR3, as DNA: TGTGCCACCAGCAGTGCCCAGTTTGAAGCTTTCTTT. The chain recombines TRBV15 with TRBJ1-1; D not resolved. Germline values: CDR1 LNHNV, CDR2 YYDKDF (reference sequence). V was pared by 3 bases and J by 7 bases, with 9 bases between. This CDR3 region has 12 residues.

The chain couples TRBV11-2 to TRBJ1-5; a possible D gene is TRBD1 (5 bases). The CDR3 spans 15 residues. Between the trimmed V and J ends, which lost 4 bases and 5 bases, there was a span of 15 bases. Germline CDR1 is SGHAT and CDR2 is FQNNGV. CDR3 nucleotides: TGTGCCAGCAGCTCAAGAGGAGGGACCGATCAGCCCCAGCATTTT. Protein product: CASSSRGGTDQPQHF. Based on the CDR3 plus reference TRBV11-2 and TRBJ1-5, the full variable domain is EAGVAQSPRYKIIEKRQSVAFWCNPISGHATLYWYQQILGQGPKLLIQFQNNGVVDDSQLPKDRFSAERLKGVDSTLKIQPAKLEDSAVYLCASSSRGGTDQPQHFGDGTRLSIL.

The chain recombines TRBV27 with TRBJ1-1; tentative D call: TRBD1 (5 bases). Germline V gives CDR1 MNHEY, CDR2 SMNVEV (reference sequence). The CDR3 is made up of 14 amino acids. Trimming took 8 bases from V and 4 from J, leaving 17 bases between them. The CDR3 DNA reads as TGTGCCAGCGGCGAGAACGGCGGGGCCACTGAAGCTTTCTTT. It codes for CASGENGGATEAFF.

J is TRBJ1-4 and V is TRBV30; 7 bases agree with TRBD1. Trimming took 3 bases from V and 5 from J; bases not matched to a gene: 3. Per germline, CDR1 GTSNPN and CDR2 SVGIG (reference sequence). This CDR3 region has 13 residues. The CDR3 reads CAWRSGGNEKLFF. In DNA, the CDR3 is TGTGCCTGGAGATCAGGGGGGAATGAAAAACTGTTTTTT. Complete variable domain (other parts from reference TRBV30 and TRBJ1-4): SQTIHQWPATLVQPVGSPLSLECTVEGTSNPNLYWYRQAAGRGLQLLFYSVGIGQISSEVPQNLSASRPQDRQFILSSKKLLLSDSGFYLCAWRSGGNEKLFFGSGTQLSVL.

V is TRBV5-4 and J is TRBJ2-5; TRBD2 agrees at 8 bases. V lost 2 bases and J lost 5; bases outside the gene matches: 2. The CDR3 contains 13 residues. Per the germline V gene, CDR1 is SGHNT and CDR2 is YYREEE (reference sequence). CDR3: CASSFSGGETQYF. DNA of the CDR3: TGTGCCAGCAGCTTTTCGGGGGGGGAGACCCAGTACTTC.

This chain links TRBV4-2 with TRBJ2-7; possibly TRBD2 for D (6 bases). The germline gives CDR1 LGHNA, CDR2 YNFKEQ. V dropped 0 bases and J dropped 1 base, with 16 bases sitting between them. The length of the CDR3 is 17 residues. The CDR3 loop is CASSQDFAGILSYEQYF. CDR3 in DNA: TGTGCCAGCAGCCAAGATTTTGCGGGGATTCTATCCTACGAGCAGTACTTC.

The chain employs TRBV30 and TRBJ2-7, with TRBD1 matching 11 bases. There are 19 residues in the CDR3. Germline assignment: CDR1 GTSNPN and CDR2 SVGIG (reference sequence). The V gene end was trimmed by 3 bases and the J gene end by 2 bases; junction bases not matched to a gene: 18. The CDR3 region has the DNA TGTGCCTGGAGGGGGCACTCGGACAGGGGGCGTTTTCCCCCCTACGAGCAGTACTTC. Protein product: CAWRGHSDRGRFPPYEQYF.